The 7 T cell receptor beta chains listed next were all sequenced from one sample in a study of T cells after yellow fever vaccination. TCRdb reanalysed the 5' RACE reads using MiXCR and keeps one entry per CDR3 protein. The table shows 250,000 to 400,000 distinct CDR3 sequences, with 3.5% to 4.5% occurring only once. This specimen consisted of PBMCs, obtained 15 days after the yellow fever booster vaccination. The receptors shown here come from a man aged 18 to 29 who received the YFV17D yellow fever vaccine.

This clonotype was detected ten times or more. V usage is TRBV19 and J usage is TRBJ2-5, with D tentatively TRBD1 or TRBD2 (5 bases each). Trimming took off 1 base at V and 0 bases at J, with 9 bases between the two ends. This CDR3 spans 15 amino acids. The V gene's germline CDR1 is LNHDA and CDR2 SQIVND (reference sequence). The chain's CDR3 is CASSIGDGYQETQYF. As DNA, the CDR3 is TGTGCCAGTAGTATAGGGGACGGGTACCAAGAGACCCAGTACTTC.

In this sample, this clonotype turned up many times. CDR3 residues: CASSLRWRGQPQHF. Here the CDR3 DNA reads TGTGCCAGCAGCCTTCGGTGGCGCGGCCAGCCCCAGCATTTT. The V call is TRBV7-9, the J call TRBJ1-5; D is ambiguous. V lost 5 bases to trimming and J lost 7 bases, with 15 bases between them. The CDR3 loop spans 14 amino acids. Germline V gene data show CDR1 as SEHNR and CDR2 as FQNEAQ (reference sequence).

This clonotype occurred many times. The V and J genes are TRBV6-5 and TRBJ1-2; possible D gene TRBD1, 5 bases. The CDR3 length is 13 residues. The germline V gene has CDR1 MNHEY and CDR2 SVGAGI. V was trimmed by 5 bases and J by 0 bases, leaving 7 bases between them. CDR3 DNA: TGTGCCAGCAGTCGACAGCCTAACTATGGCTACACCTTC. Residues: CASSRQPNYGYTF.

This sequence joins TRBV4-2 and TRBJ1-2; TRBD1 matches at 9 bases. CDR3 size: 16 residues. The germline gives CDR1 LGHNA, CDR2 YNFKEQ. With 3 bases clipped from V and 3 bases from J, the junction kept 8 bases outside the gene matches. CDR3 amino acids: CASSQAGRDRDYGYTF. DNA for the CDR3: TGTGCCAGCAGCCAGGCCGGCCGGGACAGGGACTATGGCTACACCTTC.

There are a few counts of this clonotype. V and J are TRBV4-1 and TRBJ2-7, with 7 bases lining up with TRBD1. Per germline, CDR1 MGHRA and CDR2 YSYEKL. The V segment lost 4 bases and the J segment 7 bases; nucleotides outside the gene matches: 13. The CDR3 has 15 amino acids. The chain's CDR3 is CASSRGTVSLREQYF. CDR3 DNA: TGCGCCAGCAGCCGAGGGACAGTATCCCTACGGGAGCAGTACTTC.

This clonotype was observed a few times. The chain links TRBV6-6 to TRBJ2-1, with D perhaps TRBD2 (5 bases). Trimming took 0 bases from V and 2 from J, leaving 14 bases between them. CDR1 is MNHNY, CDR2 SVGAGI, per germline (reference sequence). This CDR3 spans 17 amino acids. CDR3 coding DNA: TGTGCCAGCAGTTACTCTGGAGTAGGGAGACCCTACAATGAGCAGTTCTTC. Translation: CASSYSGVGRPYNEQFF.

This chain joins TRBV10-3 and TRBJ1-5, with a possible D match to TRBD1 (5 bases). V lost 2 bases and J lost 6, with 11 bases in between. Germline V gene sequence: CDR1 ENHRY, CDR2 SYGVKD. The CDR3 is 14 residues long. The CDR3 sequence: CAISEDSLSQPQHF. Here the CDR3 DNA reads TGTGCCATCAGTGAGGACAGTCTGAGTCAGCCCCAGCATTTT.